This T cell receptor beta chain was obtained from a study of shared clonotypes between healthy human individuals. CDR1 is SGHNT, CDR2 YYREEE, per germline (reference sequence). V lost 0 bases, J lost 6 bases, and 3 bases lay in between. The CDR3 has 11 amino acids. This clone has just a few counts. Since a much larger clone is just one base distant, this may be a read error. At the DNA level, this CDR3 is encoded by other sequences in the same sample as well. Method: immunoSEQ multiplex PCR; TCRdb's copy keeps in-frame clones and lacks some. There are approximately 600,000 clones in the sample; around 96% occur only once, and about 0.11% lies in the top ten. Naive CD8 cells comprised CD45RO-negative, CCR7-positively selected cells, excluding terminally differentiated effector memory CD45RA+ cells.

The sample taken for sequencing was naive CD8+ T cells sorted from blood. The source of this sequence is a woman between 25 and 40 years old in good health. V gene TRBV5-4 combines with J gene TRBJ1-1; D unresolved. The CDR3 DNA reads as TGTGCCAGCAGCTTGGGGGCTGAAGCTTTCTTT. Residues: CASSLGAEAFF. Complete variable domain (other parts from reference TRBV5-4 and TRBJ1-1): ETGVTQSPTHLIKTRGQQVTLRCSSQSGHNTVSWYQQALGQGPQFIFQYYREEENGRGNFPPRFSGLQFPNYSSELNVNALELDDSALYLCASSLGAEAFFGQGTRLTVV.